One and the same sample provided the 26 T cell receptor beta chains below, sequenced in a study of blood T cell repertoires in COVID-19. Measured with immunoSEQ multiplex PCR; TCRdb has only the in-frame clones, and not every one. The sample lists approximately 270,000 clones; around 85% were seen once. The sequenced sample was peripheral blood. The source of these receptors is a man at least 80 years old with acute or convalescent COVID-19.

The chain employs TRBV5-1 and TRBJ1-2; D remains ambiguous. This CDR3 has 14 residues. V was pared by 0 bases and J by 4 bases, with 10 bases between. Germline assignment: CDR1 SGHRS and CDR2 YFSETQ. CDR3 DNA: TGCGCCAGCAGCTTGGGGGCCAGTCCCTATGGCTACACCTTC. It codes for CASSLGASPYGYTF. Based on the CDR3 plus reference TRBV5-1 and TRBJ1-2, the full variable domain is KAGVTQTPRYLIKTRGQQVTLSCSPISGHRSVSWYQQTPGQGLQFLFEYFSETQRNKGNFPGRFSGRQFSNSRSEMNVSTLELGDSALYLCASSLGASPYGYTFGSGTRLTVV.

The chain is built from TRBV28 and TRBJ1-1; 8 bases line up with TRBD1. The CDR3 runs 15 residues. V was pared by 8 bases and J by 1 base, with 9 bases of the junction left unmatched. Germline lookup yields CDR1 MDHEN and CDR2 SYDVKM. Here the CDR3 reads CASRFQGARNTEAFF. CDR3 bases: TGTGCCAGCCGGTTCCAGGGGGCGAGGAACACTGAAGCTTTCTTT.

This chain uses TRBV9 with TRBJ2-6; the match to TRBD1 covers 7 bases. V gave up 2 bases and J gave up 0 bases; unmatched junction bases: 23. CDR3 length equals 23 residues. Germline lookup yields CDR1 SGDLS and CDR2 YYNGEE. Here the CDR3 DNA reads TGTGCCAGCAGCGTGGGGGATCGGGGACAGACTTATGACTACCACTCTGGGGCCAACGTCCTGACTTTC. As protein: CASSVGDRGQTYDYHSGANVLTF.

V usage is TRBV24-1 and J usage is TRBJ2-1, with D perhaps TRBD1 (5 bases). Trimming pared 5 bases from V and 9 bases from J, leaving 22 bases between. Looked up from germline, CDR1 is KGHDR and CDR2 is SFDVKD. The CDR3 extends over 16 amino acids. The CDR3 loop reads CATSATLGVGALEQFF. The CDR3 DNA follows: TGTGCCACCAGTGCCACCCTTGGGGTAGGGGCCCTTGAGCAGTTCTTC.

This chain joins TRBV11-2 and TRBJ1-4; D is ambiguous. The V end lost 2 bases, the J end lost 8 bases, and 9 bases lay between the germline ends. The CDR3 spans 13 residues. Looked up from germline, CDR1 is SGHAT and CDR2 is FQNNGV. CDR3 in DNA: TGTGCCAGCAGCTTATCTGACGGGGAAAAACTGTTTTTT. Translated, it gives CASSLSDGEKLFF.

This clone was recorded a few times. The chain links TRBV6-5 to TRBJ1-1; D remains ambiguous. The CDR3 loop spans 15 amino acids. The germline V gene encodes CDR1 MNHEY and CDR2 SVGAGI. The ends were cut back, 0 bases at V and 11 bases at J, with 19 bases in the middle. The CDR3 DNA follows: TGTGCCAGCAGTTACTCTAGGCCAGCCAATTCGAGGGCTTTCTTT. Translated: CASSYSRPANSRAFF.

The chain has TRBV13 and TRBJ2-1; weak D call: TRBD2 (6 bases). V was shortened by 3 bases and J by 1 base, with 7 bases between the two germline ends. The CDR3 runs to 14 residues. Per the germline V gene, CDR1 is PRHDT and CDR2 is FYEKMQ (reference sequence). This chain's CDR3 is CASSLAGSYNEQFF. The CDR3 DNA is TGTGCCAGCAGCTTGGCGGGATCCTACAATGAGCAGTTCTTC.

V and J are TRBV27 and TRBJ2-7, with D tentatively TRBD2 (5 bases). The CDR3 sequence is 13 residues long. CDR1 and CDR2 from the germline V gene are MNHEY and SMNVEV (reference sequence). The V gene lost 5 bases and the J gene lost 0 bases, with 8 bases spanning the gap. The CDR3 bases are TGTGCCAGCAGTGTCCGGGACTCCTACGAGCAGTACTTC. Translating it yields CASSVRDSYEQYF.

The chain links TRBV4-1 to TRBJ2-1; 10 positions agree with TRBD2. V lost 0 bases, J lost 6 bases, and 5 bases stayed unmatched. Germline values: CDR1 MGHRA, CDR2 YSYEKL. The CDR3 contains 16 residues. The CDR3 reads CASSQEPSGGSNEQFF. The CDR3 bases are TGCGCCAGCAGCCAAGAACCTAGCGGGGGCTCCAATGAGCAGTTCTTC.

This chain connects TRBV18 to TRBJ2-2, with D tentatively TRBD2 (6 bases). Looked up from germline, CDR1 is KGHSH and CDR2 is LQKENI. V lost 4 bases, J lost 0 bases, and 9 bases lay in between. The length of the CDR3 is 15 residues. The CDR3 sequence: CASSLGTANTGELFF. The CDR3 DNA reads TGTGCCAGCTCACTCGGGACTGCGAACACCGGGGAGCTGTTTTTT.

Here the CDR3 reads CASSDVRHRAEQYF. CDR3 in DNA: TGCGCCAGCAGTGATGTTCGGCACAGGGCCGAGCAGTACTTC. The chain couples TRBV10-1 to TRBJ2-7, with D possibly TRBD1 on 6 matching bases. Trimming took 3 bases from V and 6 from J, leaving 15 bases between them. The CDR3 is made up of 14 amino acids. The germline V gene has CDR1 WNHNN and CDR2 SYGVQD (reference sequence).

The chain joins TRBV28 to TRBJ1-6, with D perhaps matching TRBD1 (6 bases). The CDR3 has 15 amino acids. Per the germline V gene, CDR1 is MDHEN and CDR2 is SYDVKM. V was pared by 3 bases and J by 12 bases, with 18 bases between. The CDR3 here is CASSFPNPTGRPLHF. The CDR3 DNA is TGTGCCAGCAGTTTTCCAAATCCGACAGGCCGACCCCTCCACTTT.

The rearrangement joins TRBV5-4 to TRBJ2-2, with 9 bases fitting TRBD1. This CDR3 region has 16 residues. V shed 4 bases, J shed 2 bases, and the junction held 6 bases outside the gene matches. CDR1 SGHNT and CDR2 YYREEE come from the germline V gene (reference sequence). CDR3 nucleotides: TGTGCCAGCAGCCTATGGACAGGGGTTAACACCGGGGAGCTGTTTTTT. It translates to CASSLWTGVNTGELFF.

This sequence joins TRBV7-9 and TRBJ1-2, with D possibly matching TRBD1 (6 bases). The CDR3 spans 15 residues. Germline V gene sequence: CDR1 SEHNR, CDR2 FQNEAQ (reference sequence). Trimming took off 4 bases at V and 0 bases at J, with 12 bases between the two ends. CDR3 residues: CASSSHRATNYGYTF. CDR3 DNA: TGTGCCAGCAGCTCCCACAGGGCCACTAACTATGGCTACACCTTC.

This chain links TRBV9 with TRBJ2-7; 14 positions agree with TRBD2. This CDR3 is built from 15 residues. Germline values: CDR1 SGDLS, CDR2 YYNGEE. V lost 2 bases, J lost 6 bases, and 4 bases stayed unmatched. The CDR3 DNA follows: TGTGCCAGCAGCGTTGGGACTAGCGGGAGAAGCGAGCAGTACTTC. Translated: CASSVGTSGRSEQYF.

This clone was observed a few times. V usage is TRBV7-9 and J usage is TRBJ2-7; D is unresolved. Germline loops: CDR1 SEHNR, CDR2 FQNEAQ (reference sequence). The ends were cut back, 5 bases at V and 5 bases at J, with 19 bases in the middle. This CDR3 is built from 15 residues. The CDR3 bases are TGTGCCAGCAGCCCCTATCAGGCGTTTATTAACGAGCAGTACTTC. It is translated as CASSPYQAFINEQYF.

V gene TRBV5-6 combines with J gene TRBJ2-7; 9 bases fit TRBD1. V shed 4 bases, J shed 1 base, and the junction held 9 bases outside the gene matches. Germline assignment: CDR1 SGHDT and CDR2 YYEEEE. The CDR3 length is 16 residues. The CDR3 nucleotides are TGTGCCAGCAGCCCCTGGACAGGGGCGAAGTCCTACGAGCAGTACTTC. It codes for CASSPWTGAKSYEQYF.

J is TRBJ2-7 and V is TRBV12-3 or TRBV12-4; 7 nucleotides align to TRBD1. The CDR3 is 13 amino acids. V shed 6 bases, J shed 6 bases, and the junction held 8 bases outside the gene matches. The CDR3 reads CASSQGQISEQYF. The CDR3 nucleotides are TGTGCCAGCAGCCAGGGACAGATCAGCGAGCAGTACTTC.

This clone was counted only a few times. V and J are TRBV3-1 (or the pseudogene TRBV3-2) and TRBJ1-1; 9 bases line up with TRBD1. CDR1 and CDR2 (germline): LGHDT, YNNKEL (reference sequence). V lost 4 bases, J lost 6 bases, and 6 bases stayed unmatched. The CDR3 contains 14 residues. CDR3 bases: TGTGCCAGCAGCCCGGGACAGGGAGGCGCTGAAGCTTTCTTT. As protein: CASSPGQGGAEAFF.

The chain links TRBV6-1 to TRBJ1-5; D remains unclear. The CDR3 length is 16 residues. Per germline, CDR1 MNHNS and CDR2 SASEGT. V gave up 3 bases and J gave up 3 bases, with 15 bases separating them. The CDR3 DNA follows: TGTGCCAGCAGTGAGGATCGCAGGATTACCAATCAGCCCCAGCATTTT. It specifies CASSEDRRITNQPQHF.

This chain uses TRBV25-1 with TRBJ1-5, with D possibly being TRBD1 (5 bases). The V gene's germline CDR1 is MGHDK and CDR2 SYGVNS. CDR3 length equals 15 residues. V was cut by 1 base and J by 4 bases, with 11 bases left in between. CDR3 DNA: TGTGCCAGCAGTGAATCGGGGGGAATGAATCAGCCCCAGCATTTT. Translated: CASSESGGMNQPQHF.

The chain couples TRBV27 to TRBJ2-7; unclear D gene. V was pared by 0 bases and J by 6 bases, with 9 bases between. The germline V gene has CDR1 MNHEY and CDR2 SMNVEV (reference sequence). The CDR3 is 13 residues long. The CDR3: CASSLSYRGEQYF. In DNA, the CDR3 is TGTGCCAGCAGTTTATCGTACCGAGGCGAGCAGTACTTC.

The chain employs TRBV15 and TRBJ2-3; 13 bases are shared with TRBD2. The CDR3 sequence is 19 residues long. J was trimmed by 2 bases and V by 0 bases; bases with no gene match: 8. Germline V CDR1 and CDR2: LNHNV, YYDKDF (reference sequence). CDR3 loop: CATSRDPGTSGELTDTQYF. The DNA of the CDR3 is TGTGCCACCAGCAGAGACCCCGGGACTAGCGGGGAACTCACAGATACGCAGTATTTT.

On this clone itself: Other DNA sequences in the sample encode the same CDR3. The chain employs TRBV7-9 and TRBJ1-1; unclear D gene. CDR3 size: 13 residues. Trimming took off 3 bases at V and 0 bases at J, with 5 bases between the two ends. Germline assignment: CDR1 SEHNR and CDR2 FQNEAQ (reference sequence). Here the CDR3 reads CASSLSVNTEAFF. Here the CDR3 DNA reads TGTGCCAGCAGCTTGAGTGTGAACACTGAAGCTTTCTTT.

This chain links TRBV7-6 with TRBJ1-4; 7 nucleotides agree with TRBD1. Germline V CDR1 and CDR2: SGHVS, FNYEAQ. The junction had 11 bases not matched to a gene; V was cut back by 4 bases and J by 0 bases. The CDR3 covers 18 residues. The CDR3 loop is CASSWRGRREATNEKLFF. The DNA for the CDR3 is TGTGCCAGCAGCTGGAGGGGGCGTAGGGAGGCAACTAATGAAAAACTGTTTTTT.

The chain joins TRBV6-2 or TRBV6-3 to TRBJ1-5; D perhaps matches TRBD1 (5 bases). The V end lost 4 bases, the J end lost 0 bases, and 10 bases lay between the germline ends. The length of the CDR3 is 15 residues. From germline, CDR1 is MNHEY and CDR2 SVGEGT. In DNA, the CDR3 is TGTGCCAGCAGTTTGGCGGGGGGTAGCAATCAGCCCCAGCATTTT. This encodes CASSLAGGSNQPQHF.